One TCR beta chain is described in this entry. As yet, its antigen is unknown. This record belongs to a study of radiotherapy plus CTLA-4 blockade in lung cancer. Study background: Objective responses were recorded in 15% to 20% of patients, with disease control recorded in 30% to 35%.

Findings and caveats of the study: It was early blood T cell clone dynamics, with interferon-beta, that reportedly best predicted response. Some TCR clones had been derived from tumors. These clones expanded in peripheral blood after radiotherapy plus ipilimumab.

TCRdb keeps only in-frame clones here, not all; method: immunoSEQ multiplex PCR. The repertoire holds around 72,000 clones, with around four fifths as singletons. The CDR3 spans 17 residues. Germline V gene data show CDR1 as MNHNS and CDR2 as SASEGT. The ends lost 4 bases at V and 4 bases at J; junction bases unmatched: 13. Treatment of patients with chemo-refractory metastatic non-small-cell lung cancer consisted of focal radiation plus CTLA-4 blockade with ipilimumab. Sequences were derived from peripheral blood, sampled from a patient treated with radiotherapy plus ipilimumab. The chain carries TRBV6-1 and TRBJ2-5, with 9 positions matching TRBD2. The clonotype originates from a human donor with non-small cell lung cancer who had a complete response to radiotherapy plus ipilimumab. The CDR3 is CASSARKLAGRGETQYF. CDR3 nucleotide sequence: TGTGCCAGCAGTGCCCGGAAGCTAGCGGGAAGAGGAGAGACCCAGTACTTC.